The source of this T cell receptor beta chain is a study of T cells in Graves' hyperthyroidism and ophthalmopathy. Study information: Upon initial diagnosis and before any treatment, peripheral blood was collected.

Template material for amplifying TCR beta CDR3 regions consisted of RNA transcripts. First-round RT-PCR targeting the TCR CDR3 was performed with the HTBI primer set. TCRdb reanalysed the multiplex PCR reads using MiXCR and keeps one entry per CDR3 protein. The sample has around 500,000 distinct CDR3 sequences, over 13% seen once. As regards this clonotype: Its antigen is not known.

V dropped 4 bases and J dropped 3 bases, with 18 bases sitting between them. The CDR3 runs to 15 residues. Germline CDR1 and CDR2: DFQATT and SNEGSKA (reference sequence). General observations from the study: Most expanded thyroid clonotypes above 0.001 recurred in blood.

The rearrangement joins TRBV20-1 to TRBJ1-1, with D possibly TRBD1 on 5 matching bases. Material for sequencing was blood. The sequence came from a young woman with Graves' hyperthyroidism. Here the CDR3 reads CSAKVRGASYTEAFF. CDR3 nucleotide sequence: TGCAGTGCTAAAGTCCGGGGCGCGAGCTACACTGAAGCTTTCTTT.